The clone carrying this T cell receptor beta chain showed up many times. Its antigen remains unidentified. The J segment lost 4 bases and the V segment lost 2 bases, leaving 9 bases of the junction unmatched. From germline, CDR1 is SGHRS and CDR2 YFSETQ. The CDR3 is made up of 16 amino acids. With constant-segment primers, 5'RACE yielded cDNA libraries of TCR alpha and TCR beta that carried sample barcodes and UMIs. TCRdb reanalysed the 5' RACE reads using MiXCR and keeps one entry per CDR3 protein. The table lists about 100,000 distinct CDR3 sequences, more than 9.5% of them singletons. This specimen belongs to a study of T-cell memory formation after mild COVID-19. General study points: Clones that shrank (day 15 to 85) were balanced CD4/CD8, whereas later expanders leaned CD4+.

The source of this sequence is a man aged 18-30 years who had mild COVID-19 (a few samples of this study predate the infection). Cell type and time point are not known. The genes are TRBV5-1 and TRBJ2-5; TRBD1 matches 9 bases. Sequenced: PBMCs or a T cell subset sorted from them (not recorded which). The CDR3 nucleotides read TGCGCCAGCAGCTTTCGCGGACAGGGGAGCTTAGAGACCCAGTACTTC. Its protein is CASSFRGQGSLETQYF.